This is a list of T cell receptor beta chains from one sample in a study of T cells in Graves' hyperthyroidism and ophthalmopathy. TCRdb reprocessed the multiplex PCR reads with MiXCR, giving one entry per CDR3 protein. The sample has around 520,000 distinct CDR3 sequences, around 15% seen once. Sequenced material: blood. Every receptor here comes from a woman between 35 and 50 years old with Graves' hyperthyroidism. Each CDR3 is given with its conserved first and last residue. Each record gives: clone size, J gene, V gene, D gene, CDR3 protein, CDR3 DNA. The D gene is left open where the match is weak. Clone size, where shown, is once, few, many, or a class for clones that have expanded.

>few|TRBJ1-5|TRBV20-1|TRBD1
CSARVMGQRLYSNQPQHF
TGCAGTGCTAGAGTCATGGGACAGCGCCTGTATAGCAATCAGCCCCAGCATTTT
>many|TRBJ2-2|TRBV2|TRBD2
CASMGEAGGTGELFF
TGTGCCAGCATGGGGGAAGCGGGAGGGACCGGGGAGCTGTTTTTT
>many|TRBJ2-7|TRBV28|TRBD1
CASRSGTVYEQYF
TGTGCCAGCAGATCCGGGACAGTTTACGAGCAGTACTTC
>many|TRBJ2-5|TRBV11-2|.
CASSFARSGQETQYF
TGTGCCAGCAGCTTTGCCCGATCGGGGCAAGAGACCCAGTACTTC
>many|TRBJ2-1|TRBV6-1|TRBD1
CASSVRDRGWNEQFF
TGTGCCAGCAGTGTCCGGGACAGGGGGTGGAATGAGCAGTTCTTC
>few|TRBJ1-5|TRBV7-2|.
CASSLGFGGVVSQPQHF
TGTGCCAGCAGCTTAGGATTTGGAGGGGTTGTAAGTCAGCCCCAGCATTTT
>many|TRBJ2-7|TRBV7-2|TRBD2
CASSLGNSGIGYEQYF
TGTGCCAGCAGCTTAGGTAATAGCGGGATTGGGTACGAGCAGTACTTC
>many|TRBJ2-2|TRBV12-3/TRBV12-4|.
CVSSEPTGELFF
TGTGTGTCTAGCGAGCCGACCGGGGAGCTGTTTTTT
>.|TRBJ1-4|TRBV2|.
CASKASGVLEKLFF
TGTGCCAGTAAGGCGTCCGGGGTATTAGAAAAACTGTTTTTT
>.|TRBJ1-2|TRBV24-1|TRBD1
CATLRDRVDYGYTF
TGTGCCACGCTTCGGGACAGGGTAGACTATGGCTACACCTTC
>.|TRBJ2-1|TRBV9|.
CASSPAGRLPYNEQFF
TGTGCCAGCAGCCCGGCCGGCAGGCTACCCTACAATGAGCAGTTCTTC
>many|TRBJ2-1|TRBV20-1|.
CSARDVSGASYNEQFF
TGCAGTGCTAGAGATGTGAGCGGCGCCTCCTACAATGAGCAGTTCTTC
>many|TRBJ1-1|TRBV3-1|.
CASSTTVSNTEAFF
TGTGCCAGCAGCACGACAGTTTCGAACACTGAAGCTTTCTTT
>.|TRBJ1-4|TRBV6-1|.
CASSYFTGSEKLFF
TGTGCCAGCAGTTATTTCACGGGTAGTGAAAAACTGTTTTTT
>few|TRBJ2-1|TRBV11-2|.
CASSLGVRELYNEQFF
TGTGCCAGCAGCTTAGGGGTGCGGGAACTCTACAATGAGCAGTTCTTC
>many|TRBJ2-3|TRBV2|TRBD2
CASTQGTSGGRKQYF
TGTGCCAGCACCCAAGGGACTAGCGGGGGACGAAAGCAGTATTTT
>.|TRBJ2-1|TRBV4-1|TRBD2
CASSQAGLAGGGVWNEQFF
TGCGCCAGCAGCCAAGCAGGGCTAGCGGGAGGGGGGGTATGGAATGAGCAGTTCTTC
>many|TRBJ2-3|TRBV7-9|.
CASSDTGPHGVTDTQYF
TGTGCCAGCAGCGACACAGGGCCCCATGGTGTGACAGATACGCAGTATTTT
>few|TRBJ2-5|TRBV20-1|.
CSARDSPQETQYF
TGCAGTGCCAGAGACAGCCCCCAAGAGACCCAGTACTTC
>.|TRBJ2-2|TRBV12-3/TRBV12-4|.
CTSGPGGRPGELFF
TGTACCAGCGGCCCCGGGGGGCGGCCCGGGGAGCTGTTTTTT
>many|TRBJ1-1|TRBV2|.
CASVKTTMREAFF
TGTGCCAGCGTGAAGACTACCATGAGGGAAGCTTTCTTT
>.|TRBJ2-2|TRBV11-2|.
CASSLPGQGASGGTGELFF
TGTGCCAGCAGCTTACCAGGACAGGGGGCTAGCGGGGGCACCGGGGAGCTGTTTTTT
>many|TRBJ1-1|TRBV12-3/TRBV12-4|TRBD1
CASSSGTGKAFF
TGTGCCAGCAGTTCCGGGACAGGGAAAGCTTTCTTT
>few|TRBJ1-1|TRBV25-1|.
CASKGGTEAFF
TGTGCCAGCAAGGGTGGAACTGAAGCTTTCTTT
>few|TRBJ2-2|TRBV30|.
CALRTPPNTGELFF
TGTGCCTTGCGGACTCCACCGAACACCGGGGAGCTGTTTTTT
>few|TRBJ2-2|TRBV5-1|.
CATRGTGELFF
TGCGCCACCAGGGGCACCGGGGAGCTGTTTTTT
>many|TRBJ1-2|TRBV6-1|TRBD1
CASSPRDRADGYTF
TGTGCCAGCAGCCCCCGGGACAGGGCGGATGGCTACACCTTC
>few|TRBJ1-5|TRBV19|.
CASSIGSSNQPQHF
TGTGCCAGTAGTATAGGAAGTAGCAATCAGCCCCAGCATTTT
>many|TRBJ2-3|TRBV3-1|.
CASSQDPFFSGTSTDTQYF
TGTGCCAGCAGCCAAGATCCCTTTTTTAGCGGAACTAGCACAGATACGCAGTATTTT
>many|TRBJ2-6|TRBV18|.
CASSLQTPGISGANVLTF
TGTGCCAGCTCACTCCAGACTCCAGGGATCTCTGGGGCCAACGTCCTGACTTTC
>many|TRBJ2-1|TRBV11-3|TRBD2
CASSSWTSGSLYNEQFF
TGTGCCAGCAGCTCCTGGACTAGCGGGAGCTTATACAATGAGCAGTTCTTC